Listed below are T cell receptor beta chains from one sample, sequenced in a study of immune reconstitution after stem cell transplant in scleroderma. TCRdb re-derived calls from the RT-PCR reads in MiXCR, one entry per CDR3 protein. Of just over 3,500 distinct CDR3 sequences in the sample, under 7.5% are singletons; the top ten hold 15% to 19%. This sample was obtained before or after autologous hematopoietic stem cell transplantation (not recorded which). The receptors derive from a female donor with systemic sclerosis. CDR3s include the opening cysteine and the closing phenylalanine or tryptophan. A D gene is named only where the DNA matches it firmly. The size field is filled for only some rows; it gives once, few, many or a size class.

V gene: TRBV12-3/TRBV12-4
D gene: TRBD2
J gene: TRBJ2-7
CDR3 length: 13
clone size: -
CDR3 DNA: TGTGCCAGCAGTCCCACCTCGGGGGGCGAGCAGTACTTC
CDR3 protein: CASSPTSGGEQYF

V gene: TRBV11-2
D gene: -
J gene: TRBJ2-7
CDR3 length: 16
clone size: medium-sized
CDR3 DNA: TGTGCCAGCAGACCTAGATCCGGGACTGGAGCCTACGAGCAGTACTTC
CDR3 protein: CASRPRSGTGAYEQYF

V gene: TRBV7-3
D gene: TRBD2
J gene: TRBJ2-1
CDR3 length: 20
clone size: few
CDR3 DNA: TGCGCCAGCAGCTTAAAGGGAATGGCTAGCGGACCATCAAGGGACAATGAGCAGTTCTTC
CDR3 protein: CASSLKGMASGPSRDNEQFF

V gene: TRBV18
D gene: -
J gene: TRBJ2-3
CDR3 length: 15
clone size: few
CDR3 DNA: TGTGCCAGCTCACCACTCGGGGCGCAGATAGATACGCAGTATTTT
CDR3 protein: CASSPLGAQIDTQYF

V gene: TRBV28
D gene: -
J gene: TRBJ2-7
CDR3 length: 15
clone size: medium-sized
CDR3 DNA: TGTGCCAGCAGTCCCCACTTGGGCCTCACCTACGAGCAGTACTTC
CDR3 protein: CASSPHLGLTYEQYF

V gene: TRBV7-2
D gene: -
J gene: TRBJ1-4
CDR3 length: 14
clone size: medium-sized
CDR3 DNA: TGTGCCAGCAGCTTAGGAGCTATCGGGGAAAAACTGTTTTTT
CDR3 protein: CASSLGAIGEKLFF

V gene: TRBV5-1
D gene: -
J gene: TRBJ1-1
CDR3 length: 13
clone size: medium-sized
CDR3 DNA: TGCGCCAGCAGCTTGGCCGGGCCCACTGAAGCTTTCTTT
CDR3 protein: CASSLAGPTEAFF

V gene: TRBV27
D gene: TRBD1
J gene: TRBJ2-2
CDR3 length: 16
clone size: medium-sized
CDR3 DNA: TGTGCCAGCCTTCCTAAGGAGACAGGGTGGGGCGGGGAGCTGTTTTTT
CDR3 protein: CASLPKETGWGGELFF

V gene: TRBV29-1
D gene: TRBD2
J gene: TRBJ2-1
CDR3 length: 15
clone size: medium-sized
CDR3 DNA: TGCAGCGTTGACCCGCTAGCGGGAGTGGGGAATGAGCAGTTCTTC
CDR3 protein: CSVDPLAGVGNEQFF

V gene: TRBV20-1
D gene: TRBD2
J gene: TRBJ2-3
CDR3 length: 15
clone size: medium-sized
CDR3 DNA: TGCAGTGCGTCGACCCTAGCGGGGGGCACAGATACGCAGTATTTT
CDR3 protein: CSASTLAGGTDTQYF

V gene: TRBV5-1
D gene: -
J gene: TRBJ1-5
CDR3 length: 15
clone size: -
CDR3 DNA: TGCGCCAGCAGCTTGGATACAGGGCGGGATCAGCCCCGGCATTTT
CDR3 protein: CASSLDTGRDQPRHF

V gene: TRBV6-5
D gene: TRBD1
J gene: TRBJ2-5
CDR3 length: 16
clone size: -
CDR3 DNA: TGTGCCAGCAGTTATAGGGGGCCCCTTGTACAAGAGACCCAGTACTTC
CDR3 protein: CASSYRGPLVQETQYF

V gene: TRBV20-1
D gene: -
J gene: TRBJ2-7
CDR3 length: 13
clone size: -
CDR3 DNA: TGCAGTGCACGGAGGATTGTCCTCTACGAGCAGTACTTC
CDR3 protein: CSARRIVLYEQYF

V gene: TRBV29-1
D gene: TRBD2
J gene: TRBJ2-3
CDR3 length: 14
clone size: large
CDR3 DNA: TGCAGCGTCAAAGCTAGCGGGGGCACAGATACGCAGTATTTT
CDR3 protein: CSVKASGGTDTQYF

V gene: TRBV20-1
D gene: -
J gene: TRBJ2-3
CDR3 length: 13
clone size: medium-sized
CDR3 DNA: TGCAGTGCTTACGTCCAAGGCCGAGATACGCAGTATTTT
CDR3 protein: CSAYVQGRDTQYF

V gene: TRBV20-1
D gene: TRBD2
J gene: TRBJ2-1
CDR3 length: 17
clone size: medium-sized
CDR3 DNA: TGCAGTGCCTACCCCACTAGCGGGGGGGCCTTTTACTATGAGCAGTTCTTC
CDR3 protein: CSAYPTSGGAFYYEQFF

V gene: TRBV12-3/TRBV12-4
D gene: TRBD1
J gene: TRBJ1-2
CDR3 length: 15
clone size: medium-sized
CDR3 DNA: TGTGCCAGCAGTACCGGACAGGGACGGGTATATGGCTACACCTTC
CDR3 protein: CASSTGQGRVYGYTF

V gene: TRBV5-5
D gene: -
J gene: TRBJ1-5
CDR3 length: 15
clone size: medium-sized
CDR3 DNA: TGTGCCAGCAGCTTGGATTGGAACCAGAATCAGCCCCAGCATTTT
CDR3 protein: CASSLDWNQNQPQHF

V gene: TRBV12-3/TRBV12-4
D gene: -
J gene: TRBJ2-1
CDR3 length: 12
clone size: medium-sized
CDR3 DNA: TGTGCCAGCAGTCCCAACTATTTGCGGCAGTTCTTC
CDR3 protein: CASSPNYLRQFF

V gene: TRBV21-1
D gene: -
J gene: TRBJ1-5
CDR3 length: 10
clone size: medium-sized
CDR3 DNA: TGTGCCAGCAGCAATTTGTCCCAGCATTTT
CDR3 protein: CASSNLSQHF

V gene: TRBV27
D gene: -
J gene: TRBJ2-1
CDR3 length: 18
clone size: few
CDR3 DNA: TGTGCCAGCACCAAACGTGAGGGGGCTAGCGTCTCCTACAATGAGCAGTTCTTC
CDR3 protein: CASTKREGASVSYNEQFF

V gene: TRBV7-2
D gene: TRBD2
J gene: TRBJ2-2
CDR3 length: 16
clone size: medium-sized
CDR3 DNA: TGTGCCAGCAGCCCCTTTGGCGGGGGAAACACCGGGGAGCTGTTTTTT
CDR3 protein: CASSPFGGGNTGELFF

V gene: TRBV19
D gene: -
J gene: TRBJ1-5
CDR3 length: 17
clone size: medium-sized
CDR3 DNA: TGTGCCAGTACTAATACCGGTCCCCCGGGGGGGGGTCAGCCCCAGCATTTT
CDR3 protein: CASTNTGPPGGGQPQHF

V gene: TRBV29-1
D gene: -
J gene: TRBJ1-1
CDR3 length: 16
clone size: medium-sized
CDR3 DNA: TGCAGCGTCGGAACCGGTCTACAGGTAGGGTACGCTGAAGCTTTCTTT
CDR3 protein: CSVGTGLQVGYAEAFF

V gene: TRBV29-1
D gene: -
J gene: TRBJ1-1
CDR3 length: 12
clone size: -
CDR3 DNA: TGCAGCGGGGTGACCTGGGACACTGAAGCTTTCTTT
CDR3 protein: CSGVTWDTEAFF

V gene: TRBV20-1
D gene: TRBD1
J gene: TRBJ1-1
CDR3 length: 13
clone size: few
CDR3 DNA: TGCAGTGCTAGGGTACAGGGGCCAGATTTAGCTTTCTTT
CDR3 protein: CSARVQGPDLAFF

V gene: TRBV4-2
D gene: -
J gene: TRBJ2-5
CDR3 length: 13
clone size: few
CDR3 DNA: TGTGCCAGCAGCCAAGTGGGGGAAGAGACCCAGTACTTC
CDR3 protein: CASSQVGEETQYF

V gene: TRBV7-2
D gene: TRBD1
J gene: TRBJ2-1
CDR3 length: 18
clone size: medium-sized
CDR3 DNA: TGTGCCAGCAGCTTAGTACGGGTGGGACAGGGGTTTCCGCAAGAGCAGTTCTTC
CDR3 protein: CASSLVRVGQGFPQEQFF

V gene: TRBV20-1
D gene: -
J gene: TRBJ1-6
CDR3 length: 15
clone size: medium-sized
CDR3 DNA: TGCAGTGCTAGAGATCGACAGAACTATAATTCACCCCTCCACTTT
CDR3 protein: CSARDRQNYNSPLHF

V gene: TRBV29-1
D gene: TRBD1
J gene: TRBJ2-1
CDR3 length: 13
clone size: medium-sized
CDR3 DNA: TGCAGCGTTGCCAGACAGGGGACCAATGAGCAGTTCTTC
CDR3 protein: CSVARQGTNEQFF

V gene: TRBV7-2
D gene: TRBD1
J gene: TRBJ1-1
CDR3 length: 17
clone size: medium-sized
CDR3 DNA: TGTGCCAGCAGCTTAGGACTGGAAAGGGGGCGCGACACTGAAGCTTTCTTT
CDR3 protein: CASSLGLERGRDTEAFF

V gene: TRBV5-1
D gene: TRBD1
J gene: TRBJ1-5
CDR3 length: 15
clone size: -
CDR3 DNA: TGCGCCAGCAGCCAGGGGGATTCGGGCAATCAGCCCCAGCATTTT
CDR3 protein: CASSQGDSGNQPQHF

V gene: TRBV10-3
D gene: -
J gene: TRBJ1-1
CDR3 length: 12
clone size: medium-sized
CDR3 DNA: TGTGCCATCCGGGAGGGGGGTCCTGAAGCTTTCTTT
CDR3 protein: CAIREGGPEAFF

V gene: TRBV7-6
D gene: -
J gene: TRBJ2-3
CDR3 length: 14
clone size: -
CDR3 DNA: TGTGCCAGCAGCTTAAGAGCAGGCACAGATACGCAGTATTTT
CDR3 protein: CASSLRAGTDTQYF

V gene: TRBV7-2
D gene: TRBD1
J gene: TRBJ2-1
CDR3 length: 15
clone size: medium-sized
CDR3 DNA: TGTGCCAGCAGCGGGACAGGGGGCCCGTACAATGAGCAGTTCTTC
CDR3 protein: CASSGTGGPYNEQFF

V gene: TRBV7-6
D gene: -
J gene: TRBJ1-4
CDR3 length: 14
clone size: medium-sized
CDR3 DNA: TGTGCCAGCAGCTTAGCGCCCCCGGGCGAAAAACTGTTTTTT
CDR3 protein: CASSLAPPGEKLFF

V gene: TRBV20-1
D gene: -
J gene: TRBJ2-5
CDR3 length: 12
clone size: -
CDR3 DNA: TGCAGTGCTAGTGGGGGGCAAGAGACCCAGTACTTC
CDR3 protein: CSASGGQETQYF

V gene: TRBV20-1
D gene: -
J gene: TRBJ1-5
CDR3 length: 15
clone size: medium-sized
CDR3 DNA: TGCAGTGCTAGGGTACCGGGTGGCCGCAATCAGCCCCAGCATTTT
CDR3 protein: CSARVPGGRNQPQHF

V gene: TRBV5-8
D gene: TRBD1
J gene: TRBJ1-2
CDR3 length: 16
clone size: few
CDR3 DNA: TGTGCCAGCAGCCTAGGACAGGCTTTAACTAACTATGGCTACACCTTC
CDR3 protein: CASSLGQALTNYGYTF

V gene: TRBV2
D gene: -
J gene: TRBJ1-2
CDR3 length: 15
clone size: medium-sized
CDR3 DNA: TGTGCCAGCAGTGATCCGGGAAGGTCACGCTATGGCTACACCTTC
CDR3 protein: CASSDPGRSRYGYTF

V gene: TRBV19
D gene: -
J gene: TRBJ2-7
CDR3 length: 15
clone size: medium-sized
CDR3 DNA: TGTGCCAGTAGAGATCTGGGGCAGCGTTCCTACGAGCAGTACTTC
CDR3 protein: CASRDLGQRSYEQYF

V gene: TRBV15
D gene: -
J gene: TRBJ2-7
CDR3 length: 15
clone size: medium-sized
CDR3 DNA: TGTGCCACCAGCAGAGAACAGGCTTACTCCTACGAGCAGTACTTC
CDR3 protein: CATSREQAYSYEQYF

V gene: TRBV20-1
D gene: -
J gene: TRBJ1-6
CDR3 length: 14
clone size: -
CDR3 DNA: TGCAGTGCTAGGACTGCGTCAGCTAATTCACCCCTCCACTTT
CDR3 protein: CSARTASANSPLHF

V gene: TRBV27
D gene: TRBD1
J gene: TRBJ1-5
CDR3 length: 15
clone size: medium-sized
CDR3 DNA: TGTGCCAGCAGTTTATCGGGACAGGCCAATCAGCCCCAGCATTTT
CDR3 protein: CASSLSGQANQPQHF

V gene: TRBV20-1
D gene: -
J gene: TRBJ1-5
CDR3 length: 13
clone size: medium-sized
CDR3 DNA: TGCAGTGCTAGGGGGTTTAGCAATCAGCCCCAGCATTTT
CDR3 protein: CSARGFSNQPQHF

V gene: TRBV6-1
D gene: -
J gene: TRBJ2-3
CDR3 length: 13
clone size: medium-sized
CDR3 DNA: TGTGCCAGCAGTGGCCGAGGGACGGAGTCGCAGTATTTT
CDR3 protein: CASSGRGTESQYF

V gene: TRBV12-3/TRBV12-4
D gene: -
J gene: TRBJ1-1
CDR3 length: 14
clone size: medium-sized
CDR3 DNA: TGTGCCAGCAGTTTTACAGGACCGAACACTGAAGCTTTCTTT
CDR3 protein: CASSFTGPNTEAFF

V gene: TRBV20-1
D gene: -
J gene: TRBJ1-2
CDR3 length: 14
clone size: medium-sized
CDR3 DNA: TGCAGTGCTAGCAAGCGGGAGTATAACTATGGCTACACCTTC
CDR3 protein: CSASKREYNYGYTF

V gene: TRBV3-1
D gene: TRBD2
J gene: TRBJ2-7
CDR3 length: 16
clone size: medium-sized
CDR3 DNA: TGTGCCAGCAGCGAGTGGGGACTAGCGGGGTACTACGAGCAGTACTTC
CDR3 protein: CASSEWGLAGYYEQYF

V gene: TRBV12-3/TRBV12-4
D gene: -
J gene: TRBJ2-1
CDR3 length: 15
clone size: few
CDR3 DNA: TGTGCCAGCAGTTTAAGTCTAGGCCTCTACAATGAGCAGTTCTTC
CDR3 protein: CASSLSLGLYNEQFF

V gene: TRBV6-6
D gene: TRBD1
J gene: TRBJ1-5
CDR3 length: 16
clone size: medium-sized
CDR3 DNA: TGTGCCAGCATTTATAGACAGGGGACTAGCAATCAGCCCCAGCATTTT
CDR3 protein: CASIYRQGTSNQPQHF

V gene: TRBV7-2
D gene: TRBD2
J gene: TRBJ2-1
CDR3 length: 15
clone size: medium-sized
CDR3 DNA: TGTGCCAGCAGCCACAGGACTAGCGGGAGCGGTGAGCAGTTCTTC
CDR3 protein: CASSHRTSGSGEQFF

V gene: TRBV27
D gene: -
J gene: TRBJ2-1
CDR3 length: 13
clone size: -
CDR3 DNA: TGTGCCAGCAGTCGTTCGGCCTACAATGAGCAGTTCTTC
CDR3 protein: CASSRSAYNEQFF

V gene: TRBV19
D gene: -
J gene: TRBJ2-1
CDR3 length: 14
clone size: -
CDR3 DNA: TGTGCCAGTAGTATACGGACATTTAGGGATGAGCAGTTCTTC
CDR3 protein: CASSIRTFRDEQFF

V gene: TRBV27
D gene: TRBD1
J gene: TRBJ1-5
CDR3 length: 17
clone size: few
CDR3 DNA: TGTGCCAGCAGTTCCATCGCCCAGGGGGGAAGAGGTCAGCCCCAGCATTTT
CDR3 protein: CASSSIAQGGRGQPQHF

V gene: TRBV18
D gene: TRBD1
J gene: TRBJ2-7
CDR3 length: 15
clone size: medium-sized
CDR3 DNA: TGTGCCAGCTCAGCGCTCGTAGGGACAGCCTACGAGCAGTACTTC
CDR3 protein: CASSALVGTAYEQYF

V gene: TRBV5-1
D gene: TRBD1
J gene: TRBJ2-7
CDR3 length: 15
clone size: medium-sized
CDR3 DNA: TGCGCCAGCAGCTTATCCGGGACAGGGGTCTACGAGCAGTACTTC
CDR3 protein: CASSLSGTGVYEQYF

V gene: TRBV5-1
D gene: TRBD1
J gene: TRBJ2-2
CDR3 length: 14
clone size: medium-sized
CDR3 DNA: TGCGCCAGCACCTGGACAGGGTTCCCCGGGGAGCTGTTTTTT
CDR3 protein: CASTWTGFPGELFF

V gene: TRBV12-3/TRBV12-4
D gene: -
J gene: TRBJ1-2
CDR3 length: 14
clone size: few
CDR3 DNA: TGTGCCAGCAGTGACCGGGGCCTTCCCCCTGGCTACACCTTC
CDR3 protein: CASSDRGLPPGYTF

V gene: TRBV7-2
D gene: -
J gene: TRBJ2-5
CDR3 length: 15
clone size: few
CDR3 DNA: TGTGCCAGCAGCCTTCCCCGCGGGACCCAAGAGACCCAGTACTTC
CDR3 protein: CASSLPRGTQETQYF